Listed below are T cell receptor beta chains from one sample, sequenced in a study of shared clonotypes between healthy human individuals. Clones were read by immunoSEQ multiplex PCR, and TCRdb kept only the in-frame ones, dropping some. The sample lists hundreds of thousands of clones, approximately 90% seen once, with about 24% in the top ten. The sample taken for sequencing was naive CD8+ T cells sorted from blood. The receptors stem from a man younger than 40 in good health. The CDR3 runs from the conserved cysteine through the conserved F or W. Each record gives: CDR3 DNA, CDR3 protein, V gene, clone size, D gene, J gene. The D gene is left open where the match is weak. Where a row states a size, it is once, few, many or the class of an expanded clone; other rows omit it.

CDR3 DNA: TGTGCCAGCAGCCCAGGACTAGCGGGGGCAAGGGGCGCAGATACGCAGTATTTT
CDR3 protein: CASSPGLAGARGADTQYF
V gene: TRBV28
clone size: NA
D gene: TRBD2
J gene: TRBJ2-3

CDR3 DNA: TGTGCCAGCAGCCCCCGAGACGGACAGGGGAATCAGCCCCAGCATTTT
CDR3 protein: CASSPRDGQGNQPQHF
V gene: TRBV7-2
clone size: NA
D gene: TRBD1
J gene: TRBJ1-5

CDR3 DNA: TGTGCCAGCAGCTTAAAGGCTAGCGGGAATGGGGAGCTGTTTTTT
CDR3 protein: CASSLKASGNGELFF
V gene: TRBV7-3
clone size: NA
D gene: TRBD2
J gene: TRBJ2-2

CDR3 DNA: TGTGCCAGCAGTGAAGCTAACCCCGACAGGGTGACCAGGGAGCAGTTCTTC
CDR3 protein: CASSEANPDRVTREQFF
V gene: TRBV2
clone size: NA
D gene: TRBD1
J gene: TRBJ2-1

CDR3 DNA: TGTGCCAGCAGCTCCCCGGGAGCGGGAGGGTACAATGAGCAGTTCTTC
CDR3 protein: CASSSPGAGGYNEQFF
V gene: TRBV7-6
clone size: NA
D gene: TRBD2
J gene: TRBJ2-1

CDR3 DNA: TGCAGCGTCGAAACTGGGGGCTCGGCTGAAGCTTTCTTT
CDR3 protein: CSVETGGSAEAFF
V gene: TRBV29-1
clone size: NA
D gene: NA
J gene: TRBJ1-1

CDR3 DNA: TGTGCCAGCAGTAATCAAGCAGGGACTAATGAAAAACTGTTTTTT
CDR3 protein: CASSNQAGTNEKLFF
V gene: TRBV27
clone size: NA
D gene: NA
J gene: TRBJ1-4

CDR3 DNA: TGTGCCAGTAGTCATTCAGGGGGTGAGCAGTTCTTC
CDR3 protein: CASSHSGGEQFF
V gene: TRBV19
clone size: NA
D gene: TRBD1
J gene: TRBJ2-1

CDR3 DNA: TGTGCCAGCAGATGGGGCGTGGGTTTGGAGCAGTTCTTC
CDR3 protein: CASRWGVGLEQFF
V gene: TRBV6-6
clone size: NA
D gene: NA
J gene: TRBJ2-1

CDR3 DNA: TGCGCCAGCAGCCATAGCCCCGGGACTAGCGGAAAATTCTCCTACAATGAGCAGTTCTTC
CDR3 protein: CASSHSPGTSGKFSYNEQFF
V gene: TRBV4-1
clone size: NA
D gene: TRBD2
J gene: TRBJ2-1

CDR3 DNA: TGTGCCAGCAGTGTAATGGCTGGCGGGACAGACGAGCAGTACTTC
CDR3 protein: CASSVMAGGTDEQYF
V gene: TRBV28
clone size: NA
D gene: NA
J gene: TRBJ2-7

CDR3 DNA: TGTGCCAGCAGCCCGACTAGCGGGAGCCCCTACGAGCAGTACTTC
CDR3 protein: CASSPTSGSPYEQYF
V gene: TRBV14
clone size: NA
D gene: TRBD2
J gene: TRBJ2-7

CDR3 DNA: TGCAGCGTTGCGGGACTAGCAAGTTCCAATGAGCAGTTCTTC
CDR3 protein: CSVAGLASSNEQFF
V gene: TRBV29-1
clone size: few
D gene: TRBD2
J gene: TRBJ2-1

CDR3 DNA: TGTGCCAGCAGCTTAGGGCCCGACGGCTACGAGCAGTACTTC
CDR3 protein: CASSLGPDGYEQYF
V gene: TRBV7-9
clone size: NA
D gene: NA
J gene: TRBJ2-7

CDR3 DNA: TGTGCCAGCAGTCCTCACCCGGGACAGGGGGCGCAGGAAGATACGCAGTATTTT
CDR3 protein: CASSPHPGQGAQEDTQYF
V gene: TRBV27
clone size: NA
D gene: TRBD1
J gene: TRBJ2-3

CDR3 DNA: TGTGCCAGCAGCCCCCCTTTCGGGAGGGTTGACGAGCAGTACTTC
CDR3 protein: CASSPPFGRVDEQYF
V gene: TRBV7-8
clone size: NA
D gene: TRBD2
J gene: TRBJ2-7

CDR3 DNA: TGTGCCAGCAGCAAACCGGGACAGCGGCGCTCCTACGAGCAGTACTTC
CDR3 protein: CASSKPGQRRSYEQYF
V gene: TRBV7-9
clone size: NA
D gene: TRBD1
J gene: TRBJ2-7

CDR3 DNA: TGTGCCAGCAGCCGAGGGCTAGCGGGGGGCCAAGAGACCCAGTACTTC
CDR3 protein: CASSRGLAGGQETQYF
V gene: TRBV7-9
clone size: NA
D gene: TRBD2
J gene: TRBJ2-5

CDR3 DNA: TGCGCCAGCAGCCAAGACAGGGGGGAAGAGTATGGCTACACCTTC
CDR3 protein: CASSQDRGEEYGYTF
V gene: TRBV4-3
clone size: NA
D gene: TRBD1
J gene: TRBJ1-2

CDR3 DNA: TGTGCCAGCAGCCCGGAAACCAGCTACGAGCAGTACTTC
CDR3 protein: CASSPETSYEQYF
V gene: TRBV14
clone size: NA
D gene: NA
J gene: TRBJ2-7

CDR3 DNA: TGTGCCAGCAGCTTAGAGGCTGGCACCGGGGAGCTGTTTTTT
CDR3 protein: CASSLEAGTGELFF
V gene: TRBV7-9
clone size: NA
D gene: NA
J gene: TRBJ2-2

CDR3 DNA: TGTGCCAGCAGCCGAGACAGGGGCTGGGAGCAGTTCTTC
CDR3 protein: CASSRDRGWEQFF
V gene: TRBV7-9
clone size: NA
D gene: TRBD1
J gene: TRBJ2-1

CDR3 DNA: TGTGCCAGCAGAGCAGGGTTAGGGTACGGCCAAGAGACCCAGTACTTC
CDR3 protein: CASRAGLGYGQETQYF
V gene: TRBV27
clone size: NA
D gene: NA
J gene: TRBJ2-5

CDR3 DNA: NA
CDR3 protein: CASSDLRFGYTDTQYF
V gene: TRBV7-9
clone size: NA
D gene: NA
J gene: TRBJ2-3

CDR3 DNA: TGCGCCAGCAGCCAAGTTATAATCCTGGGGACAGGGGCTTCAGCAACTGGAAACACCATATATTTT
CDR3 protein: CASSQVIILGTGASATGNTIYF
V gene: TRBV4-1
clone size: NA
D gene: TRBD1
J gene: TRBJ1-3

CDR3 DNA: TGTGCCAGCAGTTTCAGAGGACACTCCTACAATGAGCAGTTCTTC
CDR3 protein: CASSFRGHSYNEQFF
V gene: TRBV28
clone size: NA
D gene: NA
J gene: TRBJ2-1

CDR3 DNA: TGCGCCAGCAGCCAAGCCGGGACAGCTAAAACCTACGAGCAGTACTTC
CDR3 protein: CASSQAGTAKTYEQYF
V gene: TRBV4-1
clone size: NA
D gene: TRBD1
J gene: TRBJ2-7

CDR3 DNA: TGTGCCAGCAGAGGTTGGGTGGAAAACATTCAGTACTTC
CDR3 protein: CASRGWVENIQYF
V gene: TRBV6-5
clone size: NA
D gene: NA
J gene: TRBJ2-4

CDR3 DNA: TGTGCCAGCAGCAGGCCTGGGAGGGGGACAGGGACCCCCGAGACCCAGTACTTC
CDR3 protein: CASSRPGRGTGTPETQYF
V gene: TRBV5-4
clone size: NA
D gene: TRBD1
J gene: TRBJ2-5

CDR3 DNA: TGTGCCAGCAGCTTACTTCTAGCGGGAGGACATGAGCAGTTCTTC
CDR3 protein: CASSLLLAGGHEQFF
V gene: TRBV11-2
clone size: NA
D gene: TRBD2
J gene: TRBJ2-1

CDR3 DNA: TGTGCCGGCAGCGTAGGAGTGGGCTACACCTTC
CDR3 protein: CAGSVGVGYTF
V gene: TRBV9
clone size: NA
D gene: NA
J gene: TRBJ1-2

CDR3 DNA: TGTGCCAGCAGCCAGGTCGGAACCGGGGAGCTGTTTTTT
CDR3 protein: CASSQVGTGELFF
V gene: TRBV14
clone size: once
D gene: NA
J gene: TRBJ2-2

CDR3 DNA: TGCGCCAGCAGCTTGGGAATAGGCAGTCCCTACGAGCAGTACTTC
CDR3 protein: CASSLGIGSPYEQYF
V gene: TRBV5-1
clone size: NA
D gene: NA
J gene: TRBJ2-7

CDR3 DNA: TGCGCCATCCGACCGGACCCCCACTTGGGTGAGCAGTTCTTC
CDR3 protein: CAIRPDPHLGEQFF
V gene: TRBV4-1
clone size: NA
D gene: NA
J gene: TRBJ2-1

CDR3 DNA: TGCAGTGCTAGGTCCAGCAATGAGCAGTTCTTC
CDR3 protein: CSARSSNEQFF
V gene: TRBV20-1
clone size: NA
D gene: NA
J gene: TRBJ2-1

CDR3 DNA: TGTGCCAGCAGTTTTGGCCGTGGCAATCAGCCCCAGCATTTT
CDR3 protein: CASSFGRGNQPQHF
V gene: TRBV27
clone size: NA
D gene: NA
J gene: TRBJ1-5

CDR3 DNA: TGTGCCAGTTCGACAGGGGCTACTGAAGCTTTCTTT
CDR3 protein: CASSTGATEAFF
V gene: TRBV9
clone size: NA
D gene: TRBD1
J gene: TRBJ1-1

CDR3 DNA: TGTGCCAGAAGCGCAACCGGGACAGGGTTGCGCGAGCAGTACTTC
CDR3 protein: CARSATGTGLREQYF
V gene: TRBV5-3
clone size: NA
D gene: TRBD1
J gene: TRBJ2-7

CDR3 DNA: TGTGCCAGCAGCGTAGGGGGTGGGACCGGGGAGCTGTTTTTT
CDR3 protein: CASSVGGGTGELFF
V gene: TRBV9
clone size: NA
D gene: NA
J gene: TRBJ2-2

CDR3 DNA: TGTGCCAGCAGCCAAAATACCCCCTACGATCTGGCTTTCGTGCAGTACTTC
CDR3 protein: CASSQNTPYDLAFVQYF
V gene: TRBV4-2
clone size: NA
D gene: NA
J gene: TRBJ2-7

CDR3 DNA: TGTGCCAGCAGTCCCCTTGCGCGGGGCCGTCCCCTGGAGGCCCAGCATTTT
CDR3 protein: CASSPLARGRPLEAQHF
V gene: TRBV28
clone size: NA
D gene: NA
J gene: TRBJ1-5

CDR3 DNA: TGTGCCAGCAGTGTCTCAGGGGAACACAATGAGCAGTTCTTC
CDR3 protein: CASSVSGEHNEQFF
V gene: TRBV6-4
clone size: NA
D gene: NA
J gene: TRBJ2-1

CDR3 DNA: TGTGCCAGCGGGCTGGCCCCAAGGTACGGAGCTTTCTTT
CDR3 protein: CASGLAPRYGAFF
V gene: TRBV6-1
clone size: NA
D gene: NA
J gene: TRBJ1-1

CDR3 DNA: TGTGCCAGCAGTTCGGGAGAGGGCTTACTCGAGCAGTACTTC
CDR3 protein: CASSSGEGLLEQYF
V gene: TRBV27
clone size: NA
D gene: NA
J gene: TRBJ2-7

CDR3 DNA: TGTGCCAGCAGCTTTTATAGCTCCTACAATGAGCAGTTCTTC
CDR3 protein: CASSFYSSYNEQFF
V gene: TRBV28
clone size: NA
D gene: NA
J gene: TRBJ2-1

CDR3 DNA: TGTGCCAGCAGCTTAGGCGTTGCCTACGAGCAGTACTTC
CDR3 protein: CASSLGVAYEQYF
V gene: TRBV11-2
clone size: NA
D gene: NA
J gene: TRBJ2-7

CDR3 DNA: TGCGCCAGCAGTCCAGGCCGACACCAAGAGACCCAGTACTTC
CDR3 protein: CASSPGRHQETQYF
V gene: TRBV10-2
clone size: NA
D gene: NA
J gene: TRBJ2-5

CDR3 DNA: TGTGCCAGCAGCTTATTTGACAGGGCGCCGCGCACCGGGGAGCTGTTTTTT
CDR3 protein: CASSLFDRAPRTGELFF
V gene: TRBV11-2
clone size: once
D gene: TRBD1
J gene: TRBJ2-2

CDR3 DNA: TGTGCCAGCGGAGTTAGCGTCAAAGATACGCAGTATTTT
CDR3 protein: CASGVSVKDTQYF
V gene: TRBV13
clone size: NA
D gene: NA
J gene: TRBJ2-3

CDR3 DNA: TGTGCCAGCAGCTTCCCACTAGCGGGAATGGAGACCCAGTACTTC
CDR3 protein: CASSFPLAGMETQYF
V gene: TRBV11-2
clone size: NA
D gene: TRBD2
J gene: TRBJ2-5

CDR3 DNA: TGTGCCAGCACGAGACTAGCGGCTTTTTACAATGAGCAGTTCTTC
CDR3 protein: CASTRLAAFYNEQFF
V gene: TRBV28
clone size: once
D gene: TRBD2
J gene: TRBJ2-1

CDR3 DNA: TGTGCCACCAGCAGAGATCGGAGAGGGGGCGCTTGGACCGGGGAGCTGTTTTTT
CDR3 protein: CATSRDRRGGAWTGELFF
V gene: TRBV15
clone size: NA
D gene: TRBD1
J gene: TRBJ2-2

CDR3 DNA: TGTGCCTGGAGTGTACGCGGGAGCGCGTACGAGCAGTACTTC
CDR3 protein: CAWSVRGSAYEQYF
V gene: TRBV30
clone size: NA
D gene: TRBD2
J gene: TRBJ2-7

CDR3 DNA: TGTGCCAGCAGCACACTGAACACTGAAGCTTTCTTT
CDR3 protein: CASSTLNTEAFF
V gene: TRBV5-6
clone size: NA
D gene: NA
J gene: TRBJ1-1